This section outlines one T cell receptor (beta chain) sequence together with its context. The data were taken from a study of cytomegalovirus exposure and HLA in healthy donors. The germline V gene has CDR1 SGHTA and CDR2 FQGNSA. Trimming left V 1 base short and J 6 bases short, with 15 bases between. The CDR3 consists of 15 residues. It was with 60 Vbeta and 13 Jbeta primers that the PCR ran. Assay: immunoSEQ multiplex PCR; the TCRdb copy retains only in-frame clones and omits some. The sample yields about 100,000 clones, 78% seen once. The origin of this receptor is a woman in her sixties in good health and CMV-seronegative. The genes are TRBV7-2 and TRBJ1-2, with D maybe TRBD1 (6 bases). Input material: PBMCs. The CDR3 protein is CASSLEQQGKNGYTF. In nucleotides, the CDR3 is TGTGCCAGCAGCTTAGAGCAACAGGGAAAGAATGGCTACACCTTC.